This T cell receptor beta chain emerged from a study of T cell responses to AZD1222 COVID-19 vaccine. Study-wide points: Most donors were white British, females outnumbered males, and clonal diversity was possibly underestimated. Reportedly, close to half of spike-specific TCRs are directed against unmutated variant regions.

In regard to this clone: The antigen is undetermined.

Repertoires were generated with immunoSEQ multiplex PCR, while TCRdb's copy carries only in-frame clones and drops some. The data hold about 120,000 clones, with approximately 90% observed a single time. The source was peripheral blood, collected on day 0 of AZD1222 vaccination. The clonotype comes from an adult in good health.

The CDR3 DNA follows: TGTGCCAGCAGCGTAGCCTCTTTCACCTCCTCGAACCGGTACTTC. Its translation is CASSVASFTSSNRYF. The genes are TRBV9 and TRBJ2-5; no firm D call. CDR1 SGDLS and CDR2 YYNGEE come from the germline V gene. Trimming removed 0 bases from V and 13 bases from J, with 22 bases in between. This CDR3 is built from 15 residues.